The rows below give T cell receptor beta chains drawn from one sample of a study of blood T cell repertoires in COVID-19. This table comes from immunoSEQ multiplex PCR, and its TCRdb copy is limited to in-frame clones, with some not included. Of just under 150,000 clones in the sample, roughly nine tenths were seen once. Sequencing input: peripheral blood. The receptors were sampled from a human donor in a cohort sampled during active COVID-19. CDR3s include the opening cysteine and the closing phenylalanine or tryptophan.

v_call cdr3_aa
TRBV2 CASNPVRDSYEQYF
TRBV5-1 CASSLGSVEETQYF
TRBV7-2 CASSLDRGYTDTQYF
TRBV7-6 CASSLNPSGYTDTQYF
TRBV7-9 CASSLEGRAFF
TRBV11-3 CASSLGGGLQTQYF
TRBV7-8 CASSLYREGSNNEKLFF
TRBV4-1 CASSQDPGQGGYGYTF
TRBV19 CASSIGPGSNTEAFF
TRBV5-4 CASSSDRETTEAFF
TRBV5-5 CASSLGGVQETQYF
TRBV9 CASSGSNWETQYF
TRBV15 CATSRGGTSGGAPQETQYF
TRBV7-2 CASSLAVVNTGELFF
TRBV6-5 CASSYLGQGMGGYTF
TRBV30 CAWSLGYRTSGNTIYF
TRBV18 CASSPPSVQGTQYF
TRBV2 CASRIGKTRNTEAFF
TRBV2 CASTLSRTGPEAFF
TRBV18 CASSPPRGGGMNTEAFF
TRBV5-1 CASSQGGVLTDTQYF
TRBV20-1 CSASGARNQPQHF
TRBV9 CASSGSGTSSGTQYF
TRBV7-6 CASSSQQGTEAFF
TRBV5-4 CASSLPGLAGADGYNEQFF
TRBV19 CASSLRMNTEAFF
TRBV2 CASLGTGLTNYGYTF
TRBV10-3 CAISERGGTEAFF
TRBV3-1/TRBV3-2 CASSPSGGSTDTQYF
TRBV28 CASSLLAGGSYNEQFF
TRBV19 CASSNGGAKNIQYF
TRBV7-3 CASKRGAGTGELFF
TRBV19 CASRATRFVGLANYGYTF
TRBV3-1/TRBV3-2 CASSHRDTLFNYGYTF
TRBV7-3 CASSWGDVTDTQYF
TRBV5-1 CASSFGTSGVQETQYF
TRBV27 CASSLRDSTYEQYF
TRBV9 CASSVEGQGVYNEQFF
TRBV9 CASSSRQDYGYTF
TRBV6-5 CASSYSLGGNQPQHF
TRBV6-6 CASSLESNTEAFF
TRBV27 CASSFVNEQFF
TRBV6-2/TRBV6-3 CASSYSPGNEQYF
TRBV29-1 CSVEQGAYYTF
TRBV7-8 CASSSVGGRKLFF
TRBV3-1/TRBV3-2 CASSQDEVSAFF
TRBV30 CAWSEGGANEKLFF
TRBV2 CASRLGQGRGYGYTF
TRBV5-1 CASAQSGPGADTQYF
TRBV7-2 CASSLETGSEGYTF
TRBV9 CASSAGGPGAVSYEQYF
TRBV7-2 CASSRTGQFNEKLFF
TRBV3-1/TRBV3-2 CASSQDLIGEAFF
TRBV9 CASSRGQQVYEQYF
TRBV18 CASSPNSQETQYF
TRBV11-2 CASNPGHLNTEAFF
TRBV13 CASSLFGVVSPLHF
TRBV5-6 CASSTPGLAGVSYNEQFF
TRBV6-5 CASRPRQGAEQYF
TRBV19 CASSADPRSSGNTIYF